This T cell receptor (beta chain) was documented in a study of regulatory T cells in long-lasting Graves disease. In the study overall: Newly diagnosed Graves' patients took antithyroid drugs under 3 months.

This clonotype was seen ten or more times. Arm-PCR with iRepertoire HTBI primers amplified the CDR3 regions for these TCR beta libraries. TCRdb fed the multiplex PCR reads into MiXCR, producing one record per CDR3 protein. The repertoire holds 300,000 to 400,000 distinct CDR3 sequences, with over 15% as singletons. This CDR3 contains 15 residues. V shed 8 bases and J shed 3 bases, with 16 bases lying between them. Per germline, CDR1 SEHNR and CDR2 FQNEAQ (reference sequence). The time point is: newly diagnosed GD, antithyroid drugs for less than 3 months. Generation of the TCR library employed RNA extracted from PBMCs. These same records also appear under a second study, on T cells in Graves' hyperthyroidism and ophthalmopathy. Turning to that study: Primed by the HTBI set, a first-round RT-PCR was run on the TCR CDR3.

Sequencing used peripheral blood mononuclear cells (PBMCs), obtained at new diagnosis, from a patient treated with antithyroid drugs. This receptor was identified in a middle-aged man with Graves disease. This sequence joins TRBV7-9 and TRBJ2-2; tentatively, D is TRBD2 (5 bases). The CDR3 protein is CASSSFGVHTGELFF. The DNA of the CDR3 is TGTGCCAGCTCTAGCTTCGGAGTGCACACCGGGGAGCTGTTTTTT.